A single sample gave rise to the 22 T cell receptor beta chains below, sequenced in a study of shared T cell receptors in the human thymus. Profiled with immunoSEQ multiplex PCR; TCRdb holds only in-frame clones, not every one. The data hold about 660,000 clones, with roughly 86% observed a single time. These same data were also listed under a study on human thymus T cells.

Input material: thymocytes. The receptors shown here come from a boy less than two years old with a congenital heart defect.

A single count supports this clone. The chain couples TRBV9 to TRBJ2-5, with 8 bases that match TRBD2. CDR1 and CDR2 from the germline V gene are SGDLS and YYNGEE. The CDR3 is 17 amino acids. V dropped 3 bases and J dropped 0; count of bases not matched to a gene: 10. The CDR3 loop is CASSDPSAGEYQETQYF. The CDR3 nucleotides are TGTGCCAGCAGCGACCCGTCAGCGGGGGAGTACCAAGAGACCCAGTACTTC.

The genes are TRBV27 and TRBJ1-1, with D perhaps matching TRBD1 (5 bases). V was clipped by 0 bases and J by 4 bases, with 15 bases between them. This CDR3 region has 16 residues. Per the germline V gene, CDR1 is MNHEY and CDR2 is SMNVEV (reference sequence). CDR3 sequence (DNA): TGTGCCAGCAGTTTATCGTCGGGGGATGGTGGCACTGAAGCTTTCTTT. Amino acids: CASSLSSGDGGTEAFF.

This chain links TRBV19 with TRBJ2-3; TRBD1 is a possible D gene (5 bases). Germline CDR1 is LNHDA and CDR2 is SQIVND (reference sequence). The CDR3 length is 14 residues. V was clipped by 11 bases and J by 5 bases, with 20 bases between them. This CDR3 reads CASQGQGGIDTQYF. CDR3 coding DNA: TGTGCCTCCCAGGGCCAGGGTGGTATAGATACGCAGTATTTT.

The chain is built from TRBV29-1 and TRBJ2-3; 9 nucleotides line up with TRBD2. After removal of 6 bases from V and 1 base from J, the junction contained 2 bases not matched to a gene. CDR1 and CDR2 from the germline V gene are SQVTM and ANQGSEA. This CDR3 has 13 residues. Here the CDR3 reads CSVLAGGTDTQYF. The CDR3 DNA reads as TGCAGCGTCTTAGCGGGGGGCACAGATACGCAGTATTTT.

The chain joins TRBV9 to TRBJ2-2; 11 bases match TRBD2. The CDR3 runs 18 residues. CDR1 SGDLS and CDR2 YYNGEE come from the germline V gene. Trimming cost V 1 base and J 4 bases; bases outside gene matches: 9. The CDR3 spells CASSVPSTSGDGTGELFF. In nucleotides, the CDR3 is TGTGCCAGCAGCGTACCCTCGACTAGCGGGGATGGCACCGGGGAGCTGTTTTTT.

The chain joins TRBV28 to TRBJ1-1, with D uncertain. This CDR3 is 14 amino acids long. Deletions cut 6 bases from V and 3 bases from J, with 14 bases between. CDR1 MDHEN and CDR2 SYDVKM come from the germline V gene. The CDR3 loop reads CASRTTRFDTEAFF. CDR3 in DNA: TGTGCCAGCAGGACCACCAGGTTCGACACTGAAGCTTTCTTT.

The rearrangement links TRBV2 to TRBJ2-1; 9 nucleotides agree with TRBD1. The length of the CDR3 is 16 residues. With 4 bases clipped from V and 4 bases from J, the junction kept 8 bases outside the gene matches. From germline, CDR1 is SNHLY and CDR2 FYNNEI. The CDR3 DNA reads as TGTGCCAGCAGTGCTCCCGGGACAGGGTTTTACAATGAGCAGTTCTTC. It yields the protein CASSAPGTGFYNEQFF.

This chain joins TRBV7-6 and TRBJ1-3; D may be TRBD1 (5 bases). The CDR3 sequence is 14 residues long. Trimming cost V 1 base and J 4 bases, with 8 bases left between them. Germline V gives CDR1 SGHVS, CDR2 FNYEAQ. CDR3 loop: CASSLGTSGNTIYF. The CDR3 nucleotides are TGTGCCAGCAGCTTAGGGACATCGGGAAACACCATATATTTT.

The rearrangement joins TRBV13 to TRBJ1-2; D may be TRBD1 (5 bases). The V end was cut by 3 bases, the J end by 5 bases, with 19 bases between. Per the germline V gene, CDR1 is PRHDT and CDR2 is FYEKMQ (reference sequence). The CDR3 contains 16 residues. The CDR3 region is CASSFQGLTTNYGYTF. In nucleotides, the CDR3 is TGTGCCAGCAGCTTCCAGGGCCTAACGACGAATTATGGCTACACCTTC. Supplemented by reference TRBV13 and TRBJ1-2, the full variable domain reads AAGVIQSPRHLIKEKRETATLKCYPIPRHDTVYWYQQGPGQDPQFLISFYEKMQSDKGSIPDRFSAQQFSDYHSELNMSSLELGDSALYFCASSFQGLTTNYGYTFGSGTRLTVV.

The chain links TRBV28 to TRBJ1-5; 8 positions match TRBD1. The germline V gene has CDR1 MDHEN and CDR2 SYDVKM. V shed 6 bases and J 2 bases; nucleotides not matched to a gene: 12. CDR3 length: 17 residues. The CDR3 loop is CASRSSDREYCNQPQHF. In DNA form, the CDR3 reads TGTGCCAGCAGGTCATCGGACAGGGAATATTGCAATCAGCCCCAGCATTTT. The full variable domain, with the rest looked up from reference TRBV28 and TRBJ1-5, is DVKVTQSSRYLVKRTGEKVFLECVQDMDHENMFWYRQDPGLGLRLIYFSYDVKMKEKGDIPEGYSVSREKKERFSLILESASTNQTSMYLCASRSSDREYCNQPQHFGDGTRLSIL.

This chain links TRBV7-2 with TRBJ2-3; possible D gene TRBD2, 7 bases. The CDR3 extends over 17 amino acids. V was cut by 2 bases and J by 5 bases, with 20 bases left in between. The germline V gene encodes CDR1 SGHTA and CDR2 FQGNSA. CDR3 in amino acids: CASSLMKGGGAKDTQYF. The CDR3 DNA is TGTGCCAGCAGCTTAATGAAAGGGGGGGGCGCGAAAGATACGCAGTATTTT.

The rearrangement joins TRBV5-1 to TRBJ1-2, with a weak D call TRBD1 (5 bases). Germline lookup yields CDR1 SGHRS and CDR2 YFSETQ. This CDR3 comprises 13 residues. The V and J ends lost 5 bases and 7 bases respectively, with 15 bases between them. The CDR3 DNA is TGCGCCAGCAGTATATGGGGGACTTCTGGCTACACCTTC. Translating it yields CASSIWGTSGYTF.

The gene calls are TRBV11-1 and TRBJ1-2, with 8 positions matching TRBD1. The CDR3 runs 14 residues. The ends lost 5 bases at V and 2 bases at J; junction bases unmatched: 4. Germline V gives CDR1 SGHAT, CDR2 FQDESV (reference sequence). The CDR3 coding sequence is TGTGCCAGCAGCCCGGGACAGGTCAACTATGGCTACACCTTC. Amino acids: CASSPGQVNYGYTF.

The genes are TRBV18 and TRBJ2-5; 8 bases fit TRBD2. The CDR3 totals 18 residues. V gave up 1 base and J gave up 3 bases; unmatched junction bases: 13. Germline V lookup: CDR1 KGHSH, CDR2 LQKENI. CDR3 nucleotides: TGTGCCAGCTCACCACAGTGTCGATCCGCACTAGCGGAAGAGACCCAGTACTTC. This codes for CASSPQCRSALAEETQYF. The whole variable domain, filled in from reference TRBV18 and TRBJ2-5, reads NAGVMQNPRHLVRRRGQEARLRCSPMKGHSHVYWYRQLPEEGLKFMVYLQKENIIDESGMPKERFSAEFPKEGPSILRIQQVVRGDSAAYFCASSPQCRSALAEETQYFGPGTRLLVL.

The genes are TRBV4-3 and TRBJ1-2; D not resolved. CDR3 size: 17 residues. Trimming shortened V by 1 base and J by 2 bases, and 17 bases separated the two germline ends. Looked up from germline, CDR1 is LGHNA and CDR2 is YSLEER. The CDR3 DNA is TGCGCCAGCAGCCAAGGTAAATCGGGAGAGCGGAACTATGGCTACACCTTC. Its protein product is CASSQGKSGERNYGYTF.

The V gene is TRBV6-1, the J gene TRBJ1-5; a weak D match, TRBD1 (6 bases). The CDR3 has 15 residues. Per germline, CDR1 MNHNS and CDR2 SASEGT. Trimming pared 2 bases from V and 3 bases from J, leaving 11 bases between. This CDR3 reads CASSEQGKNNQPQHF. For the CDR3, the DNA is TGTGCCAGCAGTGAACAGGGGAAGAACAATCAGCCCCAGCATTTT.

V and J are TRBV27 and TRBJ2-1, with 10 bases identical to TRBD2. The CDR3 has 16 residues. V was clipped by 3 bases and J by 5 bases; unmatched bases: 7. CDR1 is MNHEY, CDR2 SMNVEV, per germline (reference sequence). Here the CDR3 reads CASSFTGLAPNNEQFF. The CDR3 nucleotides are TGTGCCAGCAGTTTTACGGGACTAGCGCCTAACAATGAGCAGTTCTTC.

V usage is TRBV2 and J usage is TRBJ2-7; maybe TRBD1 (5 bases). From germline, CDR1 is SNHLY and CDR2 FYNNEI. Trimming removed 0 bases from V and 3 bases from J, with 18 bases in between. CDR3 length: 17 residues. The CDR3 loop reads CASSEALPTVKDYEQYF. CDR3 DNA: TGTGCCAGCAGTGAAGCGCTGCCGACAGTCAAAGACTACGAGCAGTACTTC. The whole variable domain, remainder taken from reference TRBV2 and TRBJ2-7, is EPEVTQTPSHQVTQMGQEVILRCVPISNHLYFYWYRQILGQKVEFLVSFYNNEISEKSEIFDDQFSVERPDGSNFTLKIRSTKLEDSAMYFCASSEALPTVKDYEQYFGPGTRLTVT.

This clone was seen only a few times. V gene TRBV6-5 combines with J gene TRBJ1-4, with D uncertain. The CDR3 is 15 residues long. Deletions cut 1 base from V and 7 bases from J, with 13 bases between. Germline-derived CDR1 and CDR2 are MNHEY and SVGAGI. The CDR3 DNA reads TGTGCCAGCAGTTACTACGCGGAACCGGGTGAAAAACTGTTTTTT. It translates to CASSYYAEPGEKLFF.

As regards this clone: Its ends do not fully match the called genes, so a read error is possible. In DNA form, the CDR3 reads TGTGCTAGCAGCTCTAGCGGGGGGGCCGCGGAGCAAGAGACCCAGTACTTC. It is translated as CASSSSGGAAEQETQYF. This sequence joins TRBV7-7 and TRBJ2-5; 12 bases line up with TRBD2. Germline lookup yields CDR1 SSHAT and CDR2 FNYEAQ (reference sequence). CDR3 length equals 17 residues.

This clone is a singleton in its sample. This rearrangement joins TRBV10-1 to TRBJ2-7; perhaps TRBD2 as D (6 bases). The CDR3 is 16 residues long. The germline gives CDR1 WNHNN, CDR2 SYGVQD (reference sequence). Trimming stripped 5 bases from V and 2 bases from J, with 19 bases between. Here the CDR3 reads CASSPSPGERTYEQYF. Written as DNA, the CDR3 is TGCGCCAGCAGTCCCTCGCCGGGAGAGAGGACCTACGAGCAGTACTTC.

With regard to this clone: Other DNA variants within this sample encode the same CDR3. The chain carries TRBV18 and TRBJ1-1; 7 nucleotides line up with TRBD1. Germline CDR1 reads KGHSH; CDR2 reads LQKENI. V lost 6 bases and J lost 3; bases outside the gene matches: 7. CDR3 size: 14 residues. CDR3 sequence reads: CASSPGGGYTEAFF. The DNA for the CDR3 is TGTGCCAGCTCTCCAGGGGGGGGTTACACTGAAGCTTTCTTT. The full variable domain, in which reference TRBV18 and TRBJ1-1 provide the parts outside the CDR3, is NAGVMQNPRHLVRRRGQEARLRCSPMKGHSHVYWYRQLPEEGLKFMVYLQKENIIDESGMPKERFSAEFPKEGPSILRIQQVVRGDSAAYFCASSPGGGYTEAFFGQGTRLTVV.